These T cell receptor beta chains were read from a single sample in a study of blood T cell repertoires in COVID-19. Produced via immunoSEQ multiplex PCR; TCRdb's table is partial and in-frame only. The sample has 130,000 to 150,000 clones, 85% to 90% seen once. The sequencing input was peripheral blood. These receptors were taken from a man between 50 and 59 years old with active or convalescent COVID-19. Both conserved end residues are part of each CDR3. A D gene is named only where the DNA matches it firmly. The listing skips clone size in some rows; elsewhere it reads once, few, many or a size class.

V gene	J gene	D gene	clone size	CDR3 DNA	CDR3 protein
TRBV24-1	TRBJ1-1	NA	NA	TGTGCCACCAGTGATTTGCAAACGGGTAGGGGAGCTTTCTTT	CATSDLQTGRGAFF
TRBV18	TRBJ2-7	NA	NA	TGTGCCAGCTCACCACCGGGGGCACCCTACGAGCAGTACTTC	CASSPPGAPYEQYF
TRBV14	TRBJ2-7	NA	NA	TGTGCCAGCAGTTACAGCCTCGAGCAGTACTTC	CASSYSLEQYF
TRBV7-8	TRBJ1-2	TRBD1	NA	TGTGCCAGCAGTAGCTTAGGGACAGGGCTCTATGGCTACACCTTC	CASSSLGTGLYGYTF
TRBV12-3/TRBV12-4	TRBJ2-2	NA	NA	TGTGCCCAGGCGGGAACCGGGGAGCTGTTTTTT	CAQAGTGELFF
TRBV5-6	TRBJ2-7	NA	NA	TGTGCCAGCAGCTTGGGAGTCGGCGAGCAGTACTTC	CASSLGVGEQYF
TRBV5-1	TRBJ2-5	TRBD2	NA	TGCGCCAGCAGCTCCGGGACTAGCGGGAGCGAAGAGACCCAGTACTTC	CASSSGTSGSEETQYF
TRBV19	TRBJ1-1	TRBD1	NA	TGTGCCAGTAGTACCGGACAGGGGGGCACTGAAGCTTTCTTT	CASSTGQGGTEAFF
TRBV29-1	TRBJ2-1	TRBD2	NA	TGCAGCGTTGAGGGACTAGCGGGTCTGTCCTACAATGAGCAGTTCTTC	CSVEGLAGLSYNEQFF
TRBV24-1	TRBJ2-3	NA	NA	TGTGCCACCAGTGATCGGGGTCGAAATACGCAGTATTTT	CATSDRGRNTQYF
TRBV27	TRBJ1-6	NA	NA	TGTGCCAGCAGCTTTCCTTCCTCACCCCTCCACTTT	CASSFPSSPLHF
TRBV5-1	TRBJ1-6	NA	NA	TGCGCCAGCAGCTTGGACCCTGGTGAACTAGATTCACCCCTCCACTTT	CASSLDPGELDSPLHF
TRBV3-1/TRBV3-2	TRBJ2-3	NA	NA	TGTGCCAGCAGCCATACGGGAGAAGCAGATACGCAGTATTTT	CASSHTGEADTQYF
TRBV6-5	TRBJ2-2	NA	NA	TGTGCCAGCGGGCAGGGGACCGGGGAGCTGTTTTTT	CASGQGTGELFF
TRBV5-4	TRBJ1-4	TRBD1	NA	TGTGCCAGCAGCTTAGGGACAGGCAATGAAAAACTGTTTTTT	CASSLGTGNEKLFF
TRBV6-5	TRBJ1-2	TRBD1	NA	TGTGCCAGCAGAGCCGGGACAGGGGGCGATCGGGGCTACACCTTC	CASRAGTGGDRGYTF
TRBV30	TRBJ2-1	NA	NA	TGTGCCTGGAGTGGTTTAGCCAATGAGCAGTTCTTC	CAWSGLANEQFF
TRBV7-6	TRBJ2-7	TRBD2	NA	TGTGCCAGCAGCTTAGTGCGGGCTGGACTAGCGGACTACGAGCAGTACTTC	CASSLVRAGLADYEQYF
TRBV7-8	TRBJ2-7	NA	NA	TGTGCCAGCAGCTCCCCCCAGATTTACAGGGCCGACTACGAGCAGTACTTC	CASSSPQIYRADYEQYF
TRBV6-2/TRBV6-3	TRBJ2-1	TRBD2	NA	TGTGCCAGCAGTTCCGGACTAGCCAGTGAGCAGTTCTTC	CASSSGLASEQFF
TRBV15	TRBJ2-7	NA	NA	TGTGCCACCAGCAGAGATTTGGACAGTTCCTACGAGCAGTACTTC	CATSRDLDSSYEQYF
TRBV5-1	TRBJ2-2	TRBD1	NA	TGCGCCAGCAGCTTGTGGACAGGGCTTAACACCGGGGAGCTGTTTTTT	CASSLWTGLNTGELFF
TRBV6-6	TRBJ2-2	TRBD2	NA	TGTGCCAGCAGAACTAGCGCCGGGGAGCTGTTTTTT	CASRTSAGELFF
TRBV5-1	TRBJ1-3	TRBD1	NA	TGCGCCAGCAGCGTCGGGACAGGGAGTGGAAACACCATATATTTT	CASSVGTGSGNTIYF
TRBV7-6	TRBJ2-2	NA	NA	TGTGCCAGCAGCTTAGTCTTACAGCTAACCGGGGAGCTGTTTTTT	CASSLVLQLTGELFF
TRBV18	TRBJ2-5	TRBD1	NA	TGTGCCAGCTCACCGACAGGGGGAGAGACCCAGTACTTC	CASSPTGGETQYF
TRBV7-9	TRBJ2-7	NA	NA	TGTGCCAGCAACCCCGAGGTAGGACAGTCCTACGAGCAGTACTTC	CASNPEVGQSYEQYF
TRBV14	TRBJ2-3	TRBD2	NA	TGTGCCAGCAGCCAGGTACTAGCGGGGTCGCAGTATTTT	CASSQVLAGSQYF
TRBV7-9	TRBJ2-1	NA	few	NA	CASSLAFGQGGEQFF
TRBV24-1	TRBJ2-3	TRBD2	NA	TGTGCCACGGACCTAGCGGGAGTAGTCCCAGATACGCAGTATTTT	CATDLAGVVPDTQYF
TRBV27	TRBJ2-7	NA	NA	TGTGCCAGCAGTTTAAAGGTCTCTAGGCACGAGCAGTACTTC	CASSLKVSRHEQYF
TRBV27	TRBJ2-7	NA	NA	TGTGCCAGCAGTTCCCGAGGCTCGCTCTCCTACGAGCAGTACTTC	CASSSRGSLSYEQYF
TRBV27	TRBJ2-3	NA	few	TGTTCCTCATCACCTAGATCGGGACACTTAAGGCCTCATCGCACAGATACGCAGTATTTT	CSSSPRSGHLRPHRTDTQYF